This T cell receptor beta chain was identified during a study of monozygotic twins with inflammatory bowel disease. From the 5' RACE reads, TCRdb lists one entry per CDR3 protein and no DNA. The table for this sample gives some 440,000 distinct CDR3 sequences. This CDR3 contains 18 residues. Germline CDR1 LGHDT, CDR2 YNNKEL (reference sequence). The chain is built from TRBV3-1 and TRBJ2-6; the TCRdb D gene call, TRBD1, has no DNA to confirm it. This sequence was found in a human donor with ulcerative colitis or Crohn's disease, or a healthy co-twin of an affected twin (not recorded which). The sequenced material came from blood. This CDR3 reads CASSPVSGGRIGANVLTF.